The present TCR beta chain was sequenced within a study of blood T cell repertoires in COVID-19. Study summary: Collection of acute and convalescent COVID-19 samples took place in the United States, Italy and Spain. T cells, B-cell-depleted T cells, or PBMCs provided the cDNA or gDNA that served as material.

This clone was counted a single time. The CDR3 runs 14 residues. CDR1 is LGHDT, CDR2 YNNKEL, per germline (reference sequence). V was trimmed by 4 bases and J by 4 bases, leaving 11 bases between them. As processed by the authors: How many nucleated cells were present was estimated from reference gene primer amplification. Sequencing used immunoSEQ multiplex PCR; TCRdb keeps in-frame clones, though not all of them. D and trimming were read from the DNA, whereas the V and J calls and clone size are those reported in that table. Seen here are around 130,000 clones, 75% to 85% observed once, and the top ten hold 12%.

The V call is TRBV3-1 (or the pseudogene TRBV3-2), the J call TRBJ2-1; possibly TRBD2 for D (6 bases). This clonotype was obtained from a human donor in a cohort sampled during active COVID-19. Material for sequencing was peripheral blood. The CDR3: CASSRGTFYNEQFF. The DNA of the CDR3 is TGTGCCAGCAGCCGAGGGACTTTTTACAATGAGCAGTTCTTC.